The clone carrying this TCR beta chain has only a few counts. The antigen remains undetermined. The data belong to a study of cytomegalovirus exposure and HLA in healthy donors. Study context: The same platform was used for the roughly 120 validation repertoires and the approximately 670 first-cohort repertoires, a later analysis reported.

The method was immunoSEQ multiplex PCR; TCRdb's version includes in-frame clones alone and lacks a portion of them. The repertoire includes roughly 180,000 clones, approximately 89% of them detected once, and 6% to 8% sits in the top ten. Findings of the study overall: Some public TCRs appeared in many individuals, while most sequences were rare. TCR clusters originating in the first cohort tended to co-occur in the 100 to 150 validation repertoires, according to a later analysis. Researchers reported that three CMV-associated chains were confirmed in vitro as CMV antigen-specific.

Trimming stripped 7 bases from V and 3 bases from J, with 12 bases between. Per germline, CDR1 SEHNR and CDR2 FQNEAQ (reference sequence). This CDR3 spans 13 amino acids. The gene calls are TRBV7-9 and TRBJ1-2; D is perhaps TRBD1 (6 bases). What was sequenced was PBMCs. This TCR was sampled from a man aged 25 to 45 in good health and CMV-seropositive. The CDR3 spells CASIGGRDYGYTF. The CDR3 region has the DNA TGTGCCAGCATCGGGGGGCGCGACTATGGCTACACCTTC.